Following are 15 T cell receptor beta chains from one sample sequenced in a study of shared clonotypes between healthy human individuals. Assay used: immunoSEQ multiplex PCR; TCRdb lists only in-frame clones, some missing. Among roughly 2.5 million clones, roughly nine tenths were seen once, and the ten largest hold about 0.13%. Input material: naive CD4+ T cells sorted from blood. Regarding subset: CD45RA+ positively selected. The receptors here all came from a man in his late teens or twenties in good health.

This chain connects TRBV5-8 to TRBJ2-1, with D uncertain. The germline gives CDR1 SGHTS, CDR2 YDEGEE. V shed 4 bases and J shed 0 bases, with 11 bases lying between them. CDR3 length equals 15 residues. The CDR3 loop reads CASSASAPSYNEQFF. The DNA for the CDR3 is TGTGCCAGCAGCGCAAGCGCCCCCTCCTACAATGAGCAGTTCTTC.

The chain has TRBV10-3 and TRBJ2-5; 11 bases match TRBD2. The J segment lost 4 bases and the V segment lost 10 bases, leaving 8 bases of the junction unmatched. This CDR3 is 14 amino acids long. In germline, CDR1 is ENHRY, CDR2 SYGVKD. The CDR3 DNA reads as TGTGCCACCGCGACTAGCGGGAAGCGAGAGACCCAGTACTTC. Translation: CATATSGKRETQYF.

This clone was seen a handful of times. Other DNA variants within this sample encode the same CDR3. The rearrangement links TRBV5-4 to TRBJ1-1; D remains ambiguous. V was trimmed by 0 bases and J by 3 bases, leaving 9 bases between them. The CDR3 is 14 amino acids. The V gene's germline CDR1 is SGHNT and CDR2 YYREEE (reference sequence). CDR3 loop: CASSLAGRDTEAFF. The CDR3 nucleotides read TGTGCCAGCAGCTTGGCCGGAAGGGACACTGAAGCTTTCTTT.

This rearrangement joins TRBV9 to TRBJ2-5; D may be TRBD2 (6 bases). This CDR3 contains 16 residues. The germline gives CDR1 SGDLS, CDR2 YYNGEE. Trimming removed 6 bases from V and 2 bases from J, with 20 bases in between. The CDR3 coding sequence is TGTGCCAGCACGCGGGACCCAAGCCTTACACAAGAGACCCAGTACTTC. It translates to CASTRDPSLTQETQYF.

This sequence joins TRBV7-9 and TRBJ2-7; 7 positions match TRBD1. The J segment lost 0 bases and the V segment lost 6 bases, leaving 8 bases of the junction unmatched. CDR1 and CDR2 from the germline V gene are SEHNR and FQNEAQ (reference sequence). CDR3 length: 15 amino acids. The CDR3 bases are TGTGCCAGCAGTTCGACAGGGCTCGGCTCCTACGAGCAGTACTTC. Translated: CASSSTGLGSYEQYF.

Comment on this clone: Additional DNA sequences in this sample encode the identical CDR3. The chain combines TRBV30 with TRBJ2-5; the D is unclear. Deletions cut 0 bases from V and 5 bases from J, with 4 bases between. CDR1 is GTSNPN and CDR2 is SVGIG in the germline V gene (reference sequence). CDR3 length: 11 residues. Written as DNA, the CDR3 is TGTGCCTGGAGTGTGGAGGAGACCCAGTACTTC. It specifies CAWSVEETQYF.

The chain uses TRBV18 and TRBJ2-5; D might be TRBD1 (6 bases). This CDR3 is built from 13 residues. V was cut by 4 bases and J by 1 base, with 7 bases left in between. Germline assignment: CDR1 KGHSH and CDR2 LQKENI. In nucleotides, the CDR3 is TGTGCCAGCTCACGGACAGTCCAAGAGACCCAGTACTTC. Translating it yields CASSRTVQETQYF.

This chain uses TRBV2 with TRBJ2-6; D is unclear. The CDR3 runs 14 residues. Trimming pared 7 bases from V and 0 bases from J, leaving 7 bases between. In germline, CDR1 is SNHLY, CDR2 FYNNEI. The CDR3 region is CASKKSSGANVLTF. CDR3 nucleotide sequence: TGTGCCAGCAAAAAATCCTCTGGGGCCAACGTCCTGACTTTC.

The gene calls are TRBV5-4 and TRBJ2-5, with D possibly being TRBD1 (6 bases). The germline V gene encodes CDR1 SGHNT and CDR2 YYREEE (reference sequence). The CDR3 is made up of 12 amino acids. Deletions cut 2 bases from V and 6 bases from J, with 8 bases between. The CDR3 spells CASSLRDKTQYF. As DNA, the CDR3 is TGTGCCAGCAGCTTAAGGGACAAGACCCAGTACTTC.

This chain uses TRBV6-5 with TRBJ1-1; 7 bases are a match to TRBD1. This CDR3 has 11 residues. V lost 10 bases, J lost 7 bases, and 6 bases stayed unmatched. The germline V gene has CDR1 MNHEY and CDR2 SVGAGI. This CDR3 is CATRDRDEAFF. CDR3 sequence (DNA): TGTGCCACCCGCGACAGGGATGAAGCTTTCTTT.

The V gene is TRBV28, the J gene TRBJ2-2; D is possibly TRBD1 or TRBD2 (5 bases each). This CDR3 is 15 amino acids long. The ends were cut back, 5 bases at V and 6 bases at J, with 16 bases in the middle. The germline CDR1 and CDR2 sequences are MDHEN and SYDVKM. The CDR3 DNA is TGTGCCAGCAGTCAAGGTTCCGTGGGGGCCGGGGAGCTGTTTTTT. Amino acids: CASSQGSVGAGELFF.

This chain joins TRBV2 and TRBJ1-3; TRBD1 agrees at 11 bases. The CDR3 spans 15 residues. Germline trimming cut 7 bases from V and 1 base from J; bases unmatched to any gene: 3. Germline V CDR1 and CDR2: SNHLY, FYNNEI. CDR3 DNA sequence: TGTGCCAGCACCGGGACAGGGGGGTCTGGAAACACCATATATTTT. Translation: CASTGTGGSGNTIYF.

The rearrangement links TRBV10-3 to TRBJ1-2, with D possibly being TRBD1 (5 bases). The CDR3 spans 15 residues. V was clipped by 8 bases and J by 5 bases, with 21 bases between them. CDR1 and CDR2 (germline): ENHRY, SYGVKD. The CDR3 sequence is CAISLGGGSGYGYTF. As DNA, the CDR3 is TGTGCCATCTCCCTGGGCGGGGGTTCAGGGTATGGCTACACCTTC.

The V and J genes are TRBV19 and TRBJ1-1, with D uncertain. V was clipped by 3 bases and J by 0 bases, with 14 bases between them. Germline CDR1 is LNHDA and CDR2 is SQIVND (reference sequence). This CDR3 contains 16 residues. CDR3 DNA: TGTGCCAGTAGTATTCCGGGCAGGCCACTGAACACTGAAGCTTTCTTT. Its protein product is CASSIPGRPLNTEAFF. Full variable domain (outside the CDR3, taken from reference TRBV19 and TRBJ1-1): DGGITQSPKYLFRKEGQNVTLSCEQNLNHDAMYWYRQDPGQGLRLIYYSQIVNDFQKGDIAEGYSVSREKKESFPLTVTSAQKNPTAFYLCASSIPGRPLNTEAFFGQGTRLTVV.

Comment on this clone: The sample contains more than one DNA sequence encoding this CDR3. The V gene is TRBV5-1, the J gene TRBJ2-7; perhaps TRBD1 as D (6 bases). The V end lost 4 bases, the J end lost 4 bases, and 9 bases lay between the germline ends. In germline, CDR1 is SGHRS, CDR2 YFSETQ. This CDR3 comprises 12 residues. DNA of the CDR3: TGCGCCAGCAGCACACAGGGTTACGAGCAGTACTTC. It encodes CASSTQGYEQYF.